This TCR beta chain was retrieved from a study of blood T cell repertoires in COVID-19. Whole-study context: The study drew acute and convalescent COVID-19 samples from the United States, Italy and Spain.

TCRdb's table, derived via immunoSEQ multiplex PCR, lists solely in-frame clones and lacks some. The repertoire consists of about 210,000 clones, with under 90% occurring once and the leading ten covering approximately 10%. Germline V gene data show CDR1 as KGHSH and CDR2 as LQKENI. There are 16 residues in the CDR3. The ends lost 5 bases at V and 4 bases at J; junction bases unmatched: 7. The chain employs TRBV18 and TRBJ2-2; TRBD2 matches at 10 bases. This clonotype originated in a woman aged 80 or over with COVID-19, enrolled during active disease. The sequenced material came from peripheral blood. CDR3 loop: CASSSFLAGATGELFF. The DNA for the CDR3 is TGTGCCAGCTCAAGCTTCCTAGCGGGGGCCACCGGGGAGCTGTTTTTT. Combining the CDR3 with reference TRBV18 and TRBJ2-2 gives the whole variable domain NAGVMQNPRHLVRRRGQEARLRCSPMKGHSHVYWYRQLPEEGLKFMVYLQKENIIDESGMPKERFSAEFPKEGPSILRIQQVVRGDSAAYFCASSSFLAGATGELFFGEGSRLTVL.